Described below is a single T cell receptor (beta chain) sequence and its context. The data stem from a study of blood T cell repertoires in COVID-19. Study context: PBMCs, B-cell-depleted T cells, or T cells provided the cDNA or gDNA that made up the material.

Authors' methods: How many nucleated cells were present was estimated from reference gene primer amplification. The table came from immunoSEQ multiplex PCR; TCRdb's copy has only in-frame clones and leaves some out. V and J calls and clone size are given by that table; D and trimming were obtained from the DNA. The profile covers around 190,000 clones, with 65% to 85% appearing a single time and about 3.3% taken by the ten largest. Germline loops: CDR1 MNHEY, CDR2 SVGAGI. Deletions cut 6 bases from V and 1 base from J, with 13 bases between. The CDR3 covers 14 residues. V is TRBV6-5 and J is TRBJ2-7; D may be TRBD1 (6 bases). The TCR sequence derives from a woman aged 25 to 39 who had been exposed to COVID-19. Sequencing was performed on PBMCs or T cells enriched from blood (not recorded which). CDR3 sequence: CASRWTEESYEQYF. The CDR3 DNA follows: TGTGCCAGCAGGTGGACAGAGGAGTCCTACGAGCAGTACTTC.